The 5 T cell receptor beta chains below all came from one sample that was sequenced in a study of a mutant IDH1 vaccine in newly diagnosed glioma. The time point here: baseline, week 1 (first vaccination visit). The treatment was: pre-vaccination baseline after standard-of-care therapy. TCRdb's table, derived via immunoSEQ multiplex PCR, lists solely in-frame clones and lacks some. Of 50,000 to 75,000 clones listed, about nine tenths were seen once; the top ten hold roughly 2.5%. Sequenced here: PBMCs, sampled from a glioma patient treated with radiotherapy, temozolomide or both. The receptors derive from a man aged 45-60 years with glioma.

The CDR3 coding sequence is TGTGCCAGCAGACCCACAGGGTTGGGCACCGGGGAGCTGTTTTTT. It encodes CASRPTGLGTGELFF. The rearrangement uses TRBV9 and TRBJ2-2, with a tentative D call TRBD1 (6 bases). The CDR3 is 15 amino acids. The V and J ends lost 5 bases and 4 bases respectively, with 15 bases between them. Per the germline V gene, CDR1 is SGDLS and CDR2 is YYNGEE. The entire variable domain, with the rest obtained from reference TRBV9 and TRBJ2-2, is as follows: DSGVTQTPKHLITATGQRVTLRCSPRSGDLSVYWYQQSLDQGLQFLIQYYNGEERAKGNILERFSAQQFPDLHSELNLSSLELGDSALYFCASRPTGLGTGELFFGEGSRLTVL.

This rearrangement joins TRBV19 to TRBJ1-1; D gene ambiguous. Trimming removed 3 bases from V and 0 bases from J, with 5 bases in between. The CDR3 loop spans 13 amino acids. Germline CDR1 reads LNHDA; CDR2 reads SQIVND (reference sequence). This CDR3 reads CASSMRLNTEAFF. In nucleotides, the CDR3 is TGTGCCAGTAGTATGCGTTTGAACACTGAAGCTTTCTTT. Full variable domain (rest looked up from reference TRBV19 and TRBJ1-1): DGGITQSPKYLFRKEGQNVTLSCEQNLNHDAMYWYRQDPGQGLRLIYYSQIVNDFQKGDIAEGYSVSREKKESFPLTVTSAQKNPTAFYLCASSMRLNTEAFFGQGTRLTVV.

The chain links TRBV10-2 to TRBJ1-3; the match to TRBD1 covers 10 bases. Per germline, CDR1 WSHSY and CDR2 SAAADI. V was clipped by 7 bases and J by 0 bases; unmatched bases: 6. This CDR3 comprises 16 residues. The CDR3 nucleotides read TGCGCCAGCATTGGGACAGGGGTCGACTCTGGAAACACCATATATTTT. Translating it yields CASIGTGVDSGNTIYF.

This sequence joins TRBV1 and TRBJ2-7; the DNA was not used to check the table's D call, TRBD2. TRBV1 is noted as a pseudogene. The CDR3 is 10 residues long. The CDR3 region has the DNA TGCACCAGGCTACTTTACGAGCAGTACTTC. Its translation is CTRLLYEQYF.

The chain combines TRBV9 with TRBJ2-4, with D perhaps TRBD1 or TRBD2 (5 bases each). Germline V gene lookup returns CDR1 SGDLS and CDR2 YYNGEE. V lost 5 bases and J lost 7, with 22 bases in between. The CDR3 has 16 amino acids. The CDR3 region has the DNA TGTGCCAGCAGTGAAGTCCCGGGACCCTCGGGTAACATTCAGTACTTC. This translates into CASSEVPGPSGNIQYF.